This record looks at one T cell receptor beta chain sequence and its context. The antigen is unknown. The data stem from a study of STAT3 mutations in large granular lymphocyte leukemia. General study findings and limits: Every T-cell large granular lymphocyte leukemia patient had at least one immunodominant TCR beta clonotype. In some patients, a small highly pathogenic clone possibly went undetected.

With 5 bases removed from V and 0 bases from J, the gap between germline ends came to 8 bases. This CDR3 region has 14 residues. Germline V gives CDR1 SQVTM, CDR2 ANQGSEA. Average productive template count per sample was some 44,000. Sequenced by immunoSEQ multiplex PCR; TCRdb stores in-frame clones only, minus some. The table records 12,000 or so clones, about 75% of them present only once. The receptor was isolated from a man aged 60 to 75 with T-cell large granular lymphocyte leukemia. Some clones in this sample may be carry-over from other donors' samples. What was sequenced was peripheral blood mononuclear cells. V usage is TRBV29-1 and J usage is TRBJ2-6; no reliable D call. DNA of the CDR3: TGCAGCGTTACACACAGCTCTGGGGCCAACGTCCTGACTTTC. This translates into CSVTHSSGANVLTF.